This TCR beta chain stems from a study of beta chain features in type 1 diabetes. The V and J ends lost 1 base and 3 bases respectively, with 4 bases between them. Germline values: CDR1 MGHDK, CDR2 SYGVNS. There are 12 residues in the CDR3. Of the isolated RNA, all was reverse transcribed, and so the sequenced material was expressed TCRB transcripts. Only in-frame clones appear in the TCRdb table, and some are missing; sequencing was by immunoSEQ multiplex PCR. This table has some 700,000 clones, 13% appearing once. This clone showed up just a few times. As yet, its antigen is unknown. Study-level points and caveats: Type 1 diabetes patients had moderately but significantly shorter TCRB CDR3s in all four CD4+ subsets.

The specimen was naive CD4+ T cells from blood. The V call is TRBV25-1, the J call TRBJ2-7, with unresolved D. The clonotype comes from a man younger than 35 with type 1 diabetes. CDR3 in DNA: TGTGCCAGCAGTGAATGGGGCTACGAGCAGTACTTC. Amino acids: CASSEWGYEQYF.